This entry is about one TCR beta chain. Sequencing was performed with immunoSEQ multiplex PCR; in TCRdb, only in-frame clones are kept and a portion is missing. The sample yields hundreds of thousands of clones, approximately 95% seen once. Trimming took 8 bases from V and 4 from J; bases not matched to a gene: 14. The CDR3 sequence is 15 residues long. Germline loops: CDR1 SNHLY, CDR2 FYNNEI. Naivety among CD8 cells was defined by CD45RO negativity and positive CCR7 selection, thereby excluding terminally differentiated effector memory CD45RA+ cells. The sample originates from a study of shared clonotypes between healthy human individuals.

Sequencing used naive CD8+ T cells sorted from blood. This chain links TRBV2 with TRBJ2-7, with 7 bases aligning to TRBD2. The TCR sequence derives from a woman under 40 in good health. In DNA form, the CDR3 reads TGTGCCAGCGGGGGGGTCGCGGGAGTAACGTACGAGCAGTACTTC. Translation: CASGGVAGVTYEQYF.